Presented here are 16 T cell receptor beta chains from one specimen sequenced in a study of T cell repertoires in cytomegalovirus infection. In TCRdb, the reads were re-called with MiXCR into one record per CDR3 protein. The data contain tens of thousands of distinct CDR3 sequences, 20% of them seen just once; the ten biggest clones take up 65% to 85%. Antigen specificity for these receptors is unknown. Here the sequenced sample was CD8+ T cells from cultured PBMCs, taken from culture after CMV antigen stimulation. The receptors stem from a human donor in good health (CMV status not recorded). Some clones in this sample may be carry-over from other donors' samples.

This clonotype was detected many times. The rearrangement links TRBV4-3 to TRBJ1-2; D is unclear. The CDR3 sequence is 12 residues long. V dropped 1 base and J dropped 8 bases, with 8 bases sitting between them. Germline-derived CDR1 and CDR2 are LGHNA and YSLEER. The CDR3, as DNA: TGCGCCAGCAGCCAAGGATGGATGGGCTACACCTTC. Protein: CASSQGWMGYTF.

This clonotype was counted only a few times. V and J are TRBV7-7 and TRBJ1-1; D gene uncertain. Per the germline V gene, CDR1 is SSHAT and CDR2 is FNYEAQ (reference sequence). This CDR3 region has 13 residues. Trimming cost V 1 base and J 5 bases, with 8 bases left between them. The CDR3 loop reads CASSLGVLTEAFF. The CDR3 DNA follows: TGTGCCAGCAGCTTAGGAGTTTTAACTGAAGCTTTCTTT.

This clonotype was detected many times. V usage is TRBV7-9 and J usage is TRBJ1-1; D remains unclear. The CDR3 is 14 residues long. Germline lookup yields CDR1 SEHNR and CDR2 FQNEAQ (reference sequence). V lost 5 bases and J 0 bases, leaving 10 bases between the germline ends. Written as DNA, the CDR3 is TGTGCCAGCAGCCCCGGACGGCTGAACACTGAAGCTTTCTTT. Its protein product is CASSPGRLNTEAFF.

This clonotype was counted a few times. The chain has TRBV6-1 and TRBJ2-3; 7 bases agree with TRBD1. V lost 5 bases, J lost 4 bases, and 9 bases stayed unmatched. Germline CDR1 and CDR2: MNHNS and SASEGT. This CDR3 region has 15 residues. In nucleotides, the CDR3 is TGTGCCAGCAGTACAGGGGAGAGCTTGGCAGATACGCAGTATTTT. This sequence encodes CASSTGESLADTQYF.

The chain uses TRBV7-9 and TRBJ2-7, with D uncertain. The CDR3 covers 16 residues. V was trimmed by 5 bases and J by 1 base, leaving 18 bases between them. Germline V lookup: CDR1 SEHNR, CDR2 FQNEAQ (reference sequence). For the CDR3, the DNA is TGTGCCAGCAGCCCTCAGCTAGGTATGAAATCCTACGAGCAGTACTTC. Translation gives CASSPQLGMKSYEQYF.

The J gene is TRBJ2-1, the V gene TRBV6-5, with D perhaps TRBD1 (6 bases). This CDR3 has 13 residues. Germline V gives CDR1 MNHEY, CDR2 SVGAGI. V was clipped by 6 bases and J by 4 bases, with 10 bases between them. CDR3 bases: TGTGCCAGCAGCCTCACAGGGTACAATGAGCAGTTCTTC. It translates to CASSLTGYNEQFF.

This clonotype was found a few times. The V gene is TRBV13, the J gene TRBJ1-2, with D possibly matching TRBD1 (5 bases). Looked up from germline, CDR1 is PRHDT and CDR2 is FYEKMQ (reference sequence). Trimming took off 0 bases at V and 6 bases at J, with 14 bases between the two ends. The CDR3 contains 15 residues. CDR3 region: CASSLGNGGSDGYTF. The CDR3, as DNA: TGTGCCAGCAGCTTAGGTAACGGGGGAAGTGATGGCTACACCTTC.

The table lists this clonotype with a few counts. The rearrangement links TRBV28 to TRBJ1-4; no clear D gene. CDR3 size: 15 residues. Trimming removed 2 bases at V and 0 bases at J, with 7 bases between. CDR1 and CDR2 from the germline V gene are MDHEN and SYDVKM. CDR3 sequence reads: CASSLLGATNEKLFF. The DNA for the CDR3 is TGTGCCAGCAGTTTACTTGGTGCAACTAATGAAAAACTGTTTTTT.

The V gene is TRBV11-3, the J gene TRBJ2-4, with TRBD1 identical over 7 bases. The CDR3 sequence is 15 residues long. The germline gives CDR1 SGHNT, CDR2 YENEEA. V was clipped by 5 bases and J by 1 base; unmatched bases: 5. The CDR3 protein is CASSLTGWAKNIQYF. As DNA, the CDR3 is TGTGCCAGCAGCCTGACAGGGTGGGCCAAAAACATTCAGTACTTC.

The chain has TRBV7-9 and TRBJ1-1, with 8 bases identical to TRBD1. The CDR3 consists of 15 residues. In germline, CDR1 is SEHNR, CDR2 FQNEAQ (reference sequence). With 1 base clipped from V and 5 bases from J, the junction kept 6 bases outside the gene matches. The CDR3 sequence: CASSLVQGAETEAFF. CDR3 bases: TGTGCCAGCAGCTTAGTTCAGGGGGCCGAGACTGAAGCTTTCTTT.

This chain uses TRBV28 with TRBJ1-3; D unresolved. This CDR3 has 15 residues. V gave up 6 bases and J gave up 0 bases, with 12 bases separating them. Germline V gives CDR1 MDHEN, CDR2 SYDVKM. CDR3 amino acids: CASRPGRLSGNTIYF. CDR3 DNA sequence: TGTGCCAGCAGACCAGGACGACTCTCTGGAAACACCATATATTTT.

The V call is TRBV6-2 or TRBV6-3, the J call TRBJ2-7; D is perhaps TRBD1 (6 bases). V gave up 5 bases and J gave up 4 bases, with 9 bases separating them. Germline V lookup: CDR1 MNHEY, CDR2 SVGEGT. The CDR3 is made up of 12 amino acids. CDR3 coding DNA: TGTGCCAGCAGTCAGGACAGATACGAGCAGTACTTC. It translates to CASSQDRYEQYF.

Comments on this clonotype: At one of its ends the junction is not consistent with the germline gene, which may arise from a read error. The chain combines TRBV11-2 with TRBJ2-3; D tentatively fits TRBD1 or TRBD2 (6 bases each). Germline values: CDR1 SGHAT, CDR2 FQNNGV. This CDR3 is 15 amino acids long. Here the CDR3 reads CASSFGGMGTDTQDF. The CDR3 nucleotides are TGTGCCAGCAGCTTCGGGGGCATGGGCACAGATACGCAGGATTTT.

The V gene is TRBV7-2, the J gene TRBJ2-7, with D tentatively TRBD2 (6 bases). Germline V gene lookup returns CDR1 SGHTA and CDR2 FQGNSA. This CDR3 has 13 amino acids. Trimming pared 3 bases from V and 4 bases from J, leaving 10 bases between. The CDR3 spells CASSLSGVYEQYF. CDR3 DNA: TGTGCCAGCAGCTTGTCGGGGGTATACGAGCAGTACTTC.

The chain joins TRBV7-8 to TRBJ2-1; D may be TRBD1 (6 bases). V gave up 1 base and J gave up 0 bases, with 10 bases separating them. This CDR3 spans 16 amino acids. CDR1 and CDR2 from the germline V gene are SGHVS and FQNEAQ. CDR3: CASSLVGQISYNEQFF. CDR3 DNA: TGTGCCAGCAGCTTAGTGGGACAAATCTCCTACAATGAGCAGTTCTTC.

The rearrangement uses TRBV4-3 and TRBJ2-3; D is perhaps TRBD1 (6 bases). V lost 3 bases, J lost 1 base, and 8 bases lay in between. Per germline, CDR1 LGHNA and CDR2 YSLEER. CDR3 length equals 14 residues. The CDR3 bases are TGCGCCAGCAGCCAGGGGGCGGGCACAGATACGCAGTATTTT. It yields the protein CASSQGAGTDTQYF.